This T cell receptor (beta chain) was sequenced for a study of CD8 T cells in Susac syndrome. With random hexamers, reverse transcription was performed on about 0.5 to 1 ug of RNA. The immunoSEQ assay covered 54 Vbeta and 13 Jbeta segments for CDR3. TCRdb passed the immunoSEQ multiplex PCR reads through MiXCR, listing each CDR3 protein once. The sample consists of about 150,000 distinct CDR3 sequences, approximately 96% of them appearing once. Trimming pared 4 bases from V and 5 bases from J, leaving 8 bases between. CDR1 is LGHDT, CDR2 YNNKEL, per germline (reference sequence). The CDR3 sequence is 12 residues long. Treatment-naive patients with stable or active relapsing-remitting disease served as multiple sclerosis controls. Negative isolation was applied to CD8+ and CD4+ T cells, and FACS enrichment was applied to TEMRA cells.

Sample: CD4+ T cells from PBMCs. This receptor was identified in a human donor with multiple sclerosis. The rearrangement uses TRBV3-1 and TRBJ2-5; D gene ambiguous. CDR3 DNA sequence: TGTGCCAGCAGCCCCAAACCGGAGACCCAGTACTTC. As protein: CASSPKPETQYF.